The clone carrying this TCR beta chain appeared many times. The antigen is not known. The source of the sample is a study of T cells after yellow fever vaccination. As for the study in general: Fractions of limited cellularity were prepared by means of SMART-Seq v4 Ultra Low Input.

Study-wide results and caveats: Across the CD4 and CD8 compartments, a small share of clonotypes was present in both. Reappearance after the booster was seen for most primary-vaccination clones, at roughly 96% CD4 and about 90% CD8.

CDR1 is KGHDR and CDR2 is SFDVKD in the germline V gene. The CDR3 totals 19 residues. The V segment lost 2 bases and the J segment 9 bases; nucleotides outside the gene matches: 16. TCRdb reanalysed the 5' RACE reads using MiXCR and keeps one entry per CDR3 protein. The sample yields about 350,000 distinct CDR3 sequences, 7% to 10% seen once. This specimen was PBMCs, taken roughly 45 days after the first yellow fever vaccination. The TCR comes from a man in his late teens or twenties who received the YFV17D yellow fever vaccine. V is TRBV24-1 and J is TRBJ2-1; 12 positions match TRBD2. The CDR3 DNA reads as TGTGCCACCAGTGATTACGGGGGGGGTCGAGGACTAGCGGGACCTGAGCAGTTCTTC. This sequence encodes CATSDYGGGRGLAGPEQFF.